The 26 T cell receptor beta chains given below trace back to one sample, sequenced in a study of OX40 agonist ivuxolimab in advanced cancers. Repertoires were generated with immunoSEQ multiplex PCR, while TCRdb's copy carries only in-frame clones and drops some. The sample lists approximately 13,000 clones; around 81% were seen once. The sample consisted of CD4+ or CD8+ T cells sorted from blood, taken in a trial of the OX40 agonist ivuxolimab. These TCRs come from an adult with an advanced solid tumor such as melanoma, head and neck, liver or kidney cancer.

The rearrangement joins TRBV4-2 to TRBJ2-7; no definite D call. The V end was cut by 5 bases, the J end by 4 bases, with 15 bases between. The CDR3 contains 14 residues. Germline loops: CDR1 LGHNA, CDR2 YNFKEQ. This CDR3 reads CASSSVGNQYEQYF. In nucleotides, the CDR3 is TGTGCCAGCAGCTCCGTGGGGAATCAATACGAGCAGTACTTC.

The chain joins TRBV29-1 to TRBJ1-4; possibly TRBD1 for D (6 bases). This CDR3 spans 12 amino acids. The germline V and J ends were trimmed by 7 bases and 3 bases, with 9 bases remaining between them. The germline CDR1 and CDR2 sequences are SQVTM and ANQGSEA. The chain's CDR3 is CSGTAANEKLFF. Written as DNA, the CDR3 is TGCAGCGGGACAGCGGCTAATGAAAAACTGTTTTTT.

CDR3 sequence: CASKPGLAGSGEQFF. CDR3 coding DNA: TGTGCCAGCAAACCGGGACTAGCGGGTTCTGGTGAGCAGTTCTTC. The chain carries TRBV4-2 and TRBJ2-1, with 12 bases identical to TRBD2. V lost 7 bases to trimming and J lost 9 bases; unmatched junction nucleotides: 10. Germline V gives CDR1 LGHNA, CDR2 YNFKEQ. This CDR3 region has 15 residues.

The chain has TRBV4-2 and TRBJ1-1; unclear D gene. Trimming removed 1 base at V and 5 bases at J, with 5 bases between. Per the germline V gene, CDR1 is LGHNA and CDR2 is YNFKEQ. This CDR3 has 12 amino acids. Here the CDR3 DNA reads TGTGCCAGCAGCCAAGGGTGGACTGAAGCTTTCTTT. Residues: CASSQGWTEAFF.

J is TRBJ2-7 and V is TRBV6-5; the match to TRBD1 covers 9 bases. Germline V lookup: CDR1 MNHEY, CDR2 SVGAGI. V trimming: 6 bases; J trimming: 6 bases; junction bases outside the gene matches: 6. This CDR3 has 13 residues. The CDR3 loop is CASSGTGSVEQYF. CDR3 bases: TGTGCCAGCAGCGGGACAGGGTCTGTCGAGCAGTACTTC.

This clone was counted between two and nine times. The V call is TRBV7-9, the J call TRBJ2-7, with D perhaps assigned TRBD1 or TRBD2 (5 bases each). The CDR3 is 14 amino acids. Trimming took 5 bases from V and 6 from J, leaving 17 bases between them. Germline V gives CDR1 SEHNR, CDR2 FQNEAQ (reference sequence). The CDR3 DNA reads TGTGCCAGCAGCGCTATAATGGGGACGGGCGAGCAGTACTTC. Amino acids: CASSAIMGTGEQYF.

The chain has TRBV5-1 and TRBJ2-1, with 12 bases matching TRBD2. Germline V gene data show CDR1 as SGHRS and CDR2 as YFSETQ. The J segment lost 9 bases and the V segment lost 0 bases, leaving 7 bases of the junction unmatched. This CDR3 spans 16 amino acids. The CDR3 region has the DNA TGCGCCAGCAGCTTGGGCGGACTAGCGGGAACGGGTGAGCAGTTCTTC. This translates into CASSLGGLAGTGEQFF. Filled out from reference TRBV5-1 and TRBJ2-1, the complete variable domain reads KAGVTQTPRYLIKTRGQQVTLSCSPISGHRSVSWYQQTPGQGLQFLFEYFSETQRNKGNFPGRFSGRQFSNSRSEMNVSTLELGDSALYLCASSLGGLAGTGEQFFGPGTRLTVL.

The chain links TRBV6-1 to TRBJ2-7; D may be TRBD2 (5 bases). The CDR3 covers 16 residues. V lost 0 bases, J lost 0 bases, and 12 bases lay in between. Per germline, CDR1 MNHNS and CDR2 SASEGT. The CDR3 protein is CASSEARTGGSYEQYF. CDR3 DNA sequence: TGTGCCAGCAGTGAAGCGCGGACTGGTGGCTCCTACGAGCAGTACTTC.

J is TRBJ1-6 and V is TRBV4-2, with D uncertain. V gave up 0 bases and J gave up 6 bases, with 12 bases separating them. CDR3 size: 16 residues. Germline values: CDR1 LGHNA, CDR2 YNFKEQ. CDR3 amino acids: CASSQEGPGGNSPLHF. CDR3 DNA sequence: TGTGCCAGCAGCCAAGAAGGACCCGGAGGTAATTCACCCCTCCACTTT.

The rearrangement joins TRBV7-9 to TRBJ2-1; D may be TRBD2 (6 bases). Trimming took 3 bases from V and 7 from J, leaving 19 bases between them. The CDR3 contains 16 residues. Per the germline V gene, CDR1 is SEHNR and CDR2 is FQNEAQ (reference sequence). CDR3 nucleotides: TGTGCCAGCAGCTTGCCCCTGGGACTTTCGTCTAATGAGCAGTTCTTC. This translates into CASSLPLGLSSNEQFF.

This rearrangement joins TRBV5-5 to TRBJ1-1, with 7 bases that match TRBD1. CDR1 is SGHKS, CDR2 YYEKEE, per germline (reference sequence). V trimming: 2 bases; J trimming: 8 bases; junction bases outside the gene matches: 3. CDR3 length: 12 residues. The CDR3 is CASSFEDREAFF. CDR3 sequence (DNA): TGTGCCAGCAGCTTCGAGGACAGGGAAGCTTTCTTT.

In its sample, this clone was seen a few times. The J gene is TRBJ2-5, the V gene TRBV7-9, with 8 bases identical to TRBD1. The CDR3 is made up of 16 amino acids. From germline, CDR1 is SEHNR and CDR2 FQNEAQ (reference sequence). The ends lost 5 bases at V and 0 bases at J; junction bases unmatched: 8. The CDR3: CASSTSGGQYQETQYF. CDR3 in DNA: TGTGCCAGCAGCACTTCAGGGGGCCAGTACCAAGAGACCCAGTACTTC.

The J gene is TRBJ2-2, the V gene TRBV7-9; 8 bases agree with TRBD1. Trimming took 5 bases from V and 5 from J; bases not matched to a gene: 7. The V gene's germline CDR1 is SEHNR and CDR2 FQNEAQ (reference sequence). The CDR3 spans 15 residues. This chain's CDR3 is CASSLRDRTTGELFF. CDR3 sequence (DNA): TGTGCCAGCAGCCTCCGGGACAGGACGACCGGGGAGCTGTTTTTT.

A few counts support this clone. The chain has TRBV19 and TRBJ2-7, with D maybe TRBD2 (5 bases). CDR3 length equals 14 residues. Germline V gene lookup returns CDR1 LNHDA and CDR2 SQIVND (reference sequence). Trimming stripped 1 base from V and 6 bases from J, with 13 bases between. The CDR3 loop reads CASSIGTEVGEQYF. In DNA form, the CDR3 reads TGTGCCAGTAGTATAGGGACGGAGGTGGGCGAGCAGTACTTC.

The chain recombines TRBV29-1 with TRBJ2-1; the D gene is possibly TRBD1 (6 bases). In germline, CDR1 is SQVTM, CDR2 ANQGSEA. V was pared by 5 bases and J by 4 bases, with 15 bases between. The CDR3 runs to 14 residues. The CDR3 DNA reads TGCAGCGTTCCCGGGACACTAAGGTACAATGAGCAGTTCTTC. Residues: CSVPGTLRYNEQFF.

This chain links TRBV19 with TRBJ2-3; TRBD2 matches 13 bases. This CDR3 spans 19 amino acids. Trimming at V came to 5 bases and at J to 0 bases, leaving 11 bases not matched to a gene. Germline CDR1 LNHDA, CDR2 SQIVND (reference sequence). The CDR3 loop is CASSSSPGLAGPSTDTQYF. The CDR3 DNA follows: TGTGCCAGTAGTTCCTCCCCGGGACTAGCGGGACCTAGCACAGATACGCAGTATTTT.

The chain employs TRBV4-1 and TRBJ1-4, with D perhaps matching TRBD1 (6 bases). This CDR3 spans 14 amino acids. V lost 2 bases to trimming and J lost 8 bases, with 12 bases between them. CDR1 is MGHRA and CDR2 is YSYEKL in the germline V gene. The CDR3 spells CASSQPGGGEKLFF. CDR3 coding DNA: TGCGCCAGCAGCCAACCCGGGGGCGGGGAAAAACTGTTTTTT.

V is TRBV30 and J is TRBJ2-5; D is perhaps TRBD2 (6 bases). V shed 3 bases and J shed 4 bases, with 15 bases lying between them. This CDR3 contains 14 residues. The germline V gene has CDR1 GTSNPN and CDR2 SVGIG (reference sequence). Written as DNA, the CDR3 is TGTGCCTGGAGCCCCCCGGGGAGGAGAGAGACCCAGTACTTC. Residues: CAWSPPGRRETQYF. The entire variable domain, with the rest obtained from reference TRBV30 and TRBJ2-5, is as follows: SQTIHQWPATLVQPVGSPLSLECTVEGTSNPNLYWYRQAAGRGLQLLFYSVGIGQISSEVPQNLSASRPQDRQFILSSKKLLLSDSGFYLCAWSPPGRRETQYFGPGTRLLVL.

Details on this clone: A junction boundary mismatches the germline segment, possibly from a read error. V gene TRBV6-5 combines with J gene TRBJ2-7, with a tentative D call TRBD1 (5 bases). The CDR3 loop spans 15 amino acids. Germline CDR1 is MNHEY and CDR2 is SVGAGI. The DNA for the CDR3 is TGTGCCAGCAGTTTGGTCAGGGAAGAGTCCTCCGAGCAGTACTTC. Encoded protein: CASSLVREESSEQYF.

This chain's CDR3 is CASTSSGNSYEQYF. The CDR3 coding sequence is TGTGCCAGCACCTCTAGCGGAAACTCCTACGAGCAGTACTTC. V and J are TRBV7-6 and TRBJ2-7, with 7 bases aligning to TRBD2. Trimming removed 7 bases from V and 0 bases from J; junction bases left unmatched: 6. Germline V CDR1 and CDR2: SGHVS, FNYEAQ. The CDR3 is 14 residues long.

This chain links TRBV4-1 with TRBJ1-1; 10 bases line up with TRBD1. The CDR3 runs 15 residues. J lost 5 bases, V lost 5 bases, and 8 bases had no gene match. Germline-derived CDR1 and CDR2 are MGHRA and YSYEKL. This CDR3 reads CASSSPGTGDTEAFF. CDR3 DNA sequence: TGCGCCAGCAGCTCTCCCGGGACAGGGGATACTGAAGCTTTCTTT.

The chain links TRBV19 to TRBJ2-7; D is undetermined. CDR1 is LNHDA and CDR2 is SQIVND in the germline V gene (reference sequence). V was pared by 3 bases and J by 0 bases, with 9 bases between. This CDR3 is 14 amino acids long. In DNA form, the CDR3 reads TGTGCCAGTAGTATTAAGGGATTCTCCTACGAGCAGTACTTC. Translated, it gives CASSIKGFSYEQYF. Full variable domain (rest looked up from reference TRBV19 and TRBJ2-7): DGGITQSPKYLFRKEGQNVTLSCEQNLNHDAMYWYRQDPGQGLRLIYYSQIVNDFQKGDIAEGYSVSREKKESFPLTVTSAQKNPTAFYLCASSIKGFSYEQYFGPGTRLTVT.

V is TRBV18 and J is TRBJ2-1; the D gene is possibly TRBD1 (5 bases). Germline CDR1 and CDR2: KGHSH and LQKENI. The CDR3 runs to 13 residues. V was pared by 3 bases and J by 2 bases, with 5 bases between. Here the CDR3 reads CASSPDTYNEQFF. The DNA for the CDR3 is TGTGCCAGCTCACCGGACACCTACAATGAGCAGTTCTTC.

V gene TRBV9 combines with J gene TRBJ1-2; D not resolved. Per the germline V gene, CDR1 is SGDLS and CDR2 is YYNGEE. Trimming pared 7 bases from V and 3 bases from J, leaving 10 bases between. The CDR3 runs to 12 residues. CDR3 DNA: TGTGCCAGCTCGGGGAGCGACTATGGCTACACCTTC. Translated, it gives CASSGSDYGYTF.

This clone was counted only a few times. The chain is built from TRBV11-3 and TRBJ2-7, with D tentatively TRBD1 (5 bases). The CDR3 runs to 11 residues. Germline V CDR1 and CDR2: SGHNT, YENEEA. Deletions cut 4 bases from V and 6 bases from J, with 7 bases between. The CDR3, as DNA: TGTGCCAGCAGCTCTGGGGCCGAGCAGTACTTC. Amino acids: CASSSGAEQYF.

The chain has TRBV19 and TRBJ2-1; D is ambiguous. The V gene's germline CDR1 is LNHDA and CDR2 SQIVND (reference sequence). Between the trimmed V and J ends, which lost 2 bases and 2 bases, there was a span of 10 bases. The CDR3 is made up of 15 amino acids. CDR3 nucleotide sequence: TGTGCCAGTAGTATACAAGCCTCACCCTACAATGAGCAGTTCTTC. It translates to CASSIQASPYNEQFF.